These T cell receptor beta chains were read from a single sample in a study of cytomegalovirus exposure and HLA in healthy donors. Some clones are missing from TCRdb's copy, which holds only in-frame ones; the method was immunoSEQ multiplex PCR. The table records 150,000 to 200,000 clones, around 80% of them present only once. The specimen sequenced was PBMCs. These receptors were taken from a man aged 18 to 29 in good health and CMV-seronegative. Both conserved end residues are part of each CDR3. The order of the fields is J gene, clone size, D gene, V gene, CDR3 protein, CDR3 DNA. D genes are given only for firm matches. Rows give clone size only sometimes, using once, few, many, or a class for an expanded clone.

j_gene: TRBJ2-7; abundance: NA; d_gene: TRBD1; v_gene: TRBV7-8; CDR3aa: CASSHRQGFSYEQYF; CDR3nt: TGTGCCAGCAGCCATAGACAGGGATTCTCCTACGAGCAGTACTTC
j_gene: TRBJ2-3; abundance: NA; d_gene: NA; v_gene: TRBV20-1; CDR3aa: CSAGRDTQYF; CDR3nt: TGCAGTGCTGGTCGGGATACGCAGTATTTT
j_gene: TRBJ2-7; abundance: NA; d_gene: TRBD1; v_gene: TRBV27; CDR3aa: CASSLRPGGEQYF; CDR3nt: TGTGCCAGCAGTTTAAGGCCAGGGGGCGAGCAGTACTTC
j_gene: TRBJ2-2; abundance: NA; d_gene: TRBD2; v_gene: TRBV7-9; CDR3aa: CASSPPGLDIGELFF; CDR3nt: TGTGCCAGCAGCCCTCCGGGACTAGATATCGGGGAGCTGTTTTTT
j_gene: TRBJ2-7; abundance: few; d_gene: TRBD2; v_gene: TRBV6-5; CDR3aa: CASTGTSRDYEQYF; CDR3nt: TGTGCCAGCACCGGGACTAGCAGAGACTACGAGCAGTACTTC
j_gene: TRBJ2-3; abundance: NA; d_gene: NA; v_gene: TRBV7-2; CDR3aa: CASSWSGSTDTQYF; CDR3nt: TGTGCCAGCAGCTGGAGCGGGAGCACAGATACGCAGTATTTT
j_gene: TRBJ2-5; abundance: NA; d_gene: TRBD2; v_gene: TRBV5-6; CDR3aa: CASSLAGGRAGETQYF; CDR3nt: TGTGCCAGCAGCTTGGCGGGCGGGAGGGCCGGGGAGACCCAGTACTTC
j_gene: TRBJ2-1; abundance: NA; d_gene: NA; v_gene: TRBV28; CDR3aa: CASTMSGLTPHNEQFF; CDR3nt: TGTGCCAGCACGATGAGCGGGCTAACCCCTCACAATGAGCAGTTCTTC
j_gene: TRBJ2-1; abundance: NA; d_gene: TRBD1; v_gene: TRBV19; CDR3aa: CASSMVRDRAYNEQFF; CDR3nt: TGTGCCAGTAGTATGGTGAGGGACAGGGCCTACAATGAGCAGTTCTTC
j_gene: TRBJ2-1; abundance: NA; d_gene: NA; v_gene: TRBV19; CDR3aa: CASSTAGEQFF; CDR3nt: TGTGCCAGTAGTACCGCGGGAGAGCAGTTCTTC
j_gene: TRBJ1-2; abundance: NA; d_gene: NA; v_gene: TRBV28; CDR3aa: CASGITGIISNYGYTF; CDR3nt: TGTGCCAGCGGTATCACAGGGATAATTTCTAACTATGGCTACACCTTC
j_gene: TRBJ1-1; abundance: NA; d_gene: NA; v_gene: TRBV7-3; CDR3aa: CASSQGGNTEAFF; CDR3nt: TGTGCCAGCAGCCAAGGGGGGAACACTGAAGCTTTCTTT
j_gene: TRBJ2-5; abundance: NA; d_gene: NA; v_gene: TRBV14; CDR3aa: CASSLRRGWGTQYF; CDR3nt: TGTGCCAGCAGCCTTAGAAGGGGTTGGGGGACCCAGTACTTC
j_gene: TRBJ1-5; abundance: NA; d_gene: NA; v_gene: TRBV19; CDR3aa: CASSSQGSEPQHF; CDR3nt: TGTGCCAGTAGTTCGCAGGGGAGTGAGCCCCAGCATTTT
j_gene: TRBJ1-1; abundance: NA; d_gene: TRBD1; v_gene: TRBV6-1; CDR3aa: CATSPGTASTEAFF; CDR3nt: TGTGCCACCTCACCCGGGACAGCCAGCACTGAAGCTTTCTTT
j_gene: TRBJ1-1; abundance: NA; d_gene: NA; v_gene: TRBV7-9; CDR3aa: CSSSLLAVHTEAFF; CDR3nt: TGTTCCAGCAGCTTGTTGGCAGTACACACTGAAGCTTTCTTT
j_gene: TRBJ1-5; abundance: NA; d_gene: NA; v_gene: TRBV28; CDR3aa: CASSLLRGVLFSNQPQHF; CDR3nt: TGTGCCAGCAGTTTACTGCGCGGGGTTCTGTTTAGCAATCAGCCCCAGCATTTT
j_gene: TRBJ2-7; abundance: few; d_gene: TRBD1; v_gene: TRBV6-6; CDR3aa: CASSWTGEKGEQYF; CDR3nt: TGTGCCAGCAGTTGGACAGGGGAGAAGGGCGAGCAGTACTTC
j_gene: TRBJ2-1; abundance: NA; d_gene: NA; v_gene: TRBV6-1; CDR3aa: CAGRLTGYNEQFF; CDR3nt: TGTGCCGGCAGGCTGACAGGCTACAATGAGCAGTTCTTC
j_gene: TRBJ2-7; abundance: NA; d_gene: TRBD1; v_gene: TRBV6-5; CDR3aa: CASRTGVAEQYF; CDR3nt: TGTGCCAGCAGGACAGGGGTTGCCGAGCAGTACTTC
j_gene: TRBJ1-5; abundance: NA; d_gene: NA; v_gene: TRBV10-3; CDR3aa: CAISESLASNQPQHF; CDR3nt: TGTGCCATCAGTGAGTCCTTGGCCTCGAATCAGCCCCAGCATTTT
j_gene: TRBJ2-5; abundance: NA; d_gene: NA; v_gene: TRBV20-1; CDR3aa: CSAVQETQYF; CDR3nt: TGCAGTGCTGTACAAGAGACCCAGTACTTC